The entry below describes one T cell receptor beta chain. This record belongs to a study of blood T cell repertoires in COVID-19. Recruits, aged roughly 18 to 89 years, lived in 24 US areas. Cohort assignment relied on participant-reported clinical history. Germline CDR1 reads ENHRY; CDR2 reads SYGVKD. The CDR3 loop spans 16 amino acids. Trimming removed 2 bases at V and 10 bases at J, with 21 bases between. The repertoire was sequenced with immunoSEQ multiplex PCR; TCRdb's copy has only in-frame clones and lacks some. The table lists 250,000 to 300,000 clones, about 88% of them singletons. Sequencing was carried out using PBMCs or T cells enriched from blood (not recorded which). The chain employs TRBV10-3 and TRBJ2-1; possible D gene TRBD1, 6 bases. The receptor comes from a man aged 25 to 40 with acute COVID-19. The CDR3 spells CAISEEQGPGAEEQFF. CDR3 DNA sequence: TGTGCCATCAGTGAGGAACAGGGCCCGGGTGCGGAGGAGCAGTTCTTC.